One sample yielded the 9 T cell receptor beta chains listed below, sequenced in a study of OX40 agonist ivuxolimab in advanced cancers. Method: immunoSEQ multiplex PCR; TCRdb's copy keeps in-frame clones and lacks some. The sample has 45,000 or so clones, roughly 82% seen once. Material: CD4+ or CD8+ T cells sorted from blood, obtained in a trial of the OX40 agonist ivuxolimab. These receptors came from an adult with an advanced solid tumor such as melanoma, head and neck, liver or kidney cancer.

V usage is TRBV5-5 and J usage is TRBJ1-2; tentatively, D is TRBD1 (5 bases). V lost 3 bases and J 0 bases, leaving 18 bases between the germline ends. In germline, CDR1 is SGHKS, CDR2 YYEKEE (reference sequence). CDR3 length equals 17 residues. The CDR3 bases are TGTGCCAGCAGCTACTCCGGGACCGCGGCTGCTAACTATGGCTACACCTTC. Its protein product is CASSYSGTAAANYGYTF.

The V call is TRBV15, the J call TRBJ2-7, with TRBD1 matching 7 bases. This CDR3 contains 14 residues. Per germline, CDR1 LNHNV and CDR2 YYDKDF (reference sequence). V gave up 3 bases and J gave up 5 bases; unmatched junction bases: 7. This CDR3 is CATSRGDRSDEQYF. CDR3 nucleotide sequence: TGTGCCACCAGCAGGGGGGACAGATCCGACGAGCAGTACTTC. The whole variable domain, filled in from reference TRBV15 and TRBJ2-7, reads DAMVIQNPRYQVTQFGKPVTLSCSQTLNHNVMYWYQQKSSQAPKLLFHYYDKDFNNEADTPDNFQSRRPNTSFCFLDIRSPGLGDTAMYLCATSRGDRSDEQYFGPGTRLTVT.

This clone appeared a few times. The chain joins TRBV30 to TRBJ2-2; 9 nucleotides match TRBD2. The V gene's germline CDR1 is GTSNPN and CDR2 SVGIG (reference sequence). The CDR3 is 15 amino acids. V shed 2 bases and J 3 bases; nucleotides not matched to a gene: 4. The CDR3 DNA follows: TGTGCCTGGAGTCGCGCGGGGGGGCACACCGGGGAGCTGTTTTTT. Translation gives CAWSRAGGHTGELFF.

The chain combines TRBV7-3 with TRBJ1-1; maybe TRBD1 (5 bases). Trimming pared 7 bases from V and 3 bases from J, leaving 15 bases between. This CDR3 region has 14 residues. Germline V CDR1 and CDR2: SGHTA, FQGTGA. DNA for the CDR3: TGTGCCAGCAAAAGGGACTCCAAGGACACTGAAGCTTTCTTT. It encodes CASKRDSKDTEAFF.

This clone showed up just a few times. The chain has TRBV15 and TRBJ2-5; 14 positions match TRBD2. With V trimmed by 1 base and J by 5 bases, 6 bases remained unmatched. The CDR3 length is 17 residues. Germline assignment: CDR1 LNHNV and CDR2 YYDKDF (reference sequence). CDR3: CATSRGTSGRFGETQYF. The CDR3 DNA reads as TGTGCCACCAGCAGAGGGACTAGCGGGAGGTTTGGGGAGACCCAGTACTTC.

This rearrangement joins TRBV4-1 to TRBJ2-6; 7 bases are a match to TRBD2. This CDR3 has 19 residues. CDR1 MGHRA and CDR2 YSYEKL come from the germline V gene. J was trimmed by 4 bases and V by 0 bases; bases with no gene match: 12. CDR3 residues: CASSQDAPGGWGGANVLTF. CDR3 bases: TGCGCCAGCAGCCAAGATGCCCCGGGGGGATGGGGCGGGGCCAACGTCCTGACTTTC.

The V gene is TRBV7-2, the J gene TRBJ2-7; 10 bases agree with TRBD2. The V gene end was trimmed by 2 bases and the J gene end by 2 bases; junction bases not matched to a gene: 3. Germline assignment: CDR1 SGHTA and CDR2 FQGNSA. The CDR3 length is 15 residues. The CDR3: CASSLLAGAPYEQYF. The CDR3 coding sequence is TGTGCCAGCAGCTTACTAGCGGGAGCCCCCTACGAGCAGTACTTC.

This clone was counted a few times. This sequence joins TRBV6-5 and TRBJ1-2; 10 bases fit TRBD1. The germline V gene has CDR1 MNHEY and CDR2 SVGAGI. The CDR3 sequence is 14 residues long. With 5 bases clipped from V and 6 bases from J, the junction kept 6 bases outside the gene matches. The DNA for the CDR3 is TGTGCCAGCAGTACCGACAGGGGGCGCCATGGCTACACCTTC. Its translation is CASSTDRGRHGYTF.

The V gene is TRBV15, the J gene TRBJ2-7, with unresolved D. In germline, CDR1 is LNHNV, CDR2 YYDKDF (reference sequence). Deletions cut 0 bases from V and 4 bases from J, with 10 bases between. The CDR3 sequence is 14 residues long. This CDR3 is CATSRDPANYEQYF. CDR3 nucleotides: TGTGCCACCAGCAGAGACCCCGCGAATTACGAGCAGTACTTC.